The 17 T cell receptor beta chains in this list originate from one sample, sequenced in a study of Graves' ophthalmopathy and Graves' hyperthyroidism. Transcripts of RNA were the source for amplifying TCR beta CDR3 regions. HTBI-primed first-round RT-PCR preceded second-round multiplex PCR. TCRdb re-derived calls from the multiplex PCR reads in MiXCR, one entry per CDR3 protein. This table has approximately 1.2 million distinct CDR3 sequences, about 35% appearing once. The specimen sequenced was peripheral blood or thyroid tissue (not recorded which). These receptors were taken from an adult man with Graves' hyperthyroidism.

J is TRBJ1-2 and V is TRBV20-1; 8 bases map to TRBD1. Looked up from germline, CDR1 is DFQATT and CDR2 is SNEGSKA (reference sequence). The ends lost 5 bases at V and 6 bases at J; junction bases unmatched: 8. The CDR3 loop spans 13 amino acids. The CDR3 coding sequence is TGCAGTGCTGGCCGGACAGGGCGTCATGGCTACACCTTC. Protein: CSAGRTGRHGYTF.

This clonotype was seen ten or more times. V and J are TRBV29-1 and TRBJ1-2, with 10 bases matching TRBD1. The V and J ends lost 6 bases and 8 bases, in that order; junction bases with no gene match: 12. Germline CDR1 SQVTM, CDR2 ANQGSEA. The CDR3 covers 14 residues. CDR3 loop: CSVGDRDRGTGYTF. The CDR3 DNA sequence: TGCAGCGTGGGGGACCGGGACAGGGGTACGGGCTACACCTTC. Filled out from reference TRBV29-1 and TRBJ1-2, the complete variable domain reads SAVISQKPSRDICQRGTSLTIQCQVDSQVTMMFWYRQQPGQSLTLIATANQGSEATYESGFVIDKFPISRPNLTFSTLTVSNMSPEDSSIYLCSVGDRDRGTGYTFGSGTRLTVV.

This clonotype was picked up a small number of times. The chain is built from TRBV30 and TRBJ1-3; D is ambiguous. CDR3 length equals 14 residues. Per germline, CDR1 GTSNPN and CDR2 SVGIG (reference sequence). V lost 0 bases to trimming and J lost 0 bases, with 6 bases between them. CDR3 protein: CAWSVQHSGNTIYF. DNA of the CDR3: TGTGCCTGGAGTGTCCAACACTCTGGAAACACCATATATTTT.

J is TRBJ2-6 and V is TRBV11-1; D remains unclear. The V gene lost 3 bases and the J gene lost 9 bases, with 3 bases spanning the gap. CDR3 size: 11 residues. Germline V gives CDR1 SGHAT, CDR2 FQDESV (reference sequence). CDR3 coding DNA: TGTGCCAGCAGCTTGGTCAACGTCCTGACTTTC. Its translation: CASSLVNVLTF.

This clonotype was detected many times. At one end the junction does not follow the germline gene, possibly because of a read error. The chain has TRBV7-9 and TRBJ1-1, with 7 bases aligning to TRBD1. Germline CDR1 and CDR2: SEHNR and FQNEAQ (reference sequence). The CDR3 has 13 amino acids. CDR3 residues: CASSQGGQGIPGF. In nucleotides, the CDR3 is TGTGCCAGCAGCCAGGGGGGGCAGGGGATCCCTGGATTT.

The chain uses TRBV11-2 and TRBJ2-3; the D is unclear. The CDR3 is 13 amino acids. Germline CDR1 is SGHAT and CDR2 is FQNNGV. The germline V and J ends were trimmed by 2 bases and 6 bases, with 9 bases remaining between them. Here the CDR3 DNA reads TGTGCCAGCAGCTTAATCGATCGTGATACGCAGTATTTT. This gives the protein CASSLIDRDTQYF.

Points on this clonotype: Without the conserved terminal phenylalanine or tryptophan, this CDR3 likely stems from a read error. The DNA is omitted, as the CDR3 cannot be located on it reliably, and the CDR3 follows TCRdb's listing. V and J are TRBV7-9 and TRBJ1-4; the D segment call TRBD1 is taken from the table without a DNA check. CDR1 SEHNR and CDR2 FQNEAQ come from the germline V gene (reference sequence). Both ends counted, the CDR3 spans 11 residues. The CDR3 sequence: CASAKPGTGAS.

In its sample, this clonotype was seen many times. This chain joins TRBV19 and TRBJ1-1; no reliable D call. The CDR3 runs to 15 residues. Trimming removed 6 bases at V and 1 base at J, with 15 bases between. Germline V gives CDR1 LNHDA, CDR2 SQIVND (reference sequence). CDR3 in amino acids: CASSSYQLTNTEAFF. Here the CDR3 DNA reads TGTGCCAGTAGCAGCTACCAGTTGACGAACACTGAAGCTTTCTTT.

This clonotype was detected ten times or more. The rearrangement links TRBV7-8 to TRBJ1-5, with D tentatively TRBD1 (6 bases). V was trimmed by 4 bases and J by 7 bases, leaving 11 bases between them. Germline V gene lookup returns CDR1 SGHVS and CDR2 FQNEAQ. CDR3 size: 13 residues. This chain's CDR3 is CASSSRGLQPQHF. The CDR3 DNA reads as TGTGCCAGCAGCTCCAGGGGTTTGCAGCCCCAGCATTTT. Combining the CDR3 with reference TRBV7-8 and TRBJ1-5 gives the whole variable domain GAGVSQSPRYKVAKRGQDVALRCDPISGHVSLFWYQQALGQGPEFLTYFQNEAQLDKSGLPSDRFFAERPEGSVSTLKIQRTQQEDSAVYLCASSSRGLQPQHFGDGTRLSIL.

This clonotype was recorded at least ten times. The chain recombines TRBV7-3 with TRBJ2-7; the D is unclear. V lost 3 bases, J lost 3 bases, and 9 bases lay in between. Germline-derived CDR1 and CDR2 are SGHTA and FQGTGA. This CDR3 has 13 residues. DNA for the CDR3: TGTGCCAGCAGCTTTGGACCTGACTACGAGCAGTACTTC. Its protein is CASSFGPDYEQYF.

Of note for this clonotype: The junction and the germline gene differ at one end; a read error may be behind it. The chain couples TRBV29-1 to TRBJ1-4; D is possibly TRBD1 (5 bases). The CDR3 consists of 8 residues. The germline V gene encodes CDR1 SQVTM and CDR2 ANQGSEA. This CDR3 reads CSVEGQRF. The CDR3 nucleotides are TGCAGCGTTGAAGGACAGAGGTTT.

This chain connects TRBV19 to TRBJ1-5; D call uncertain. The CDR3 totals 10 residues. Germline values: CDR1 LNHDA, CDR2 SQIVND (reference sequence). Trimming stripped 3 bases from V and 9 bases from J, with 3 bases between. The chain's CDR3 is CASSIMPQHF. The CDR3 DNA reads TGTGCCAGTAGTATTATGCCCCAGCATTTT. The variable domain in full, completed from reference TRBV19 and TRBJ1-5, reads DGGITQSPKYLFRKEGQNVTLSCEQNLNHDAMYWYRQDPGQGLRLIYYSQIVNDFQKGDIAEGYSVSREKKESFPLTVTSAQKNPTAFYLCASSIMPQHFGDGTRLSIL.

This chain connects TRBV12-3 or TRBV12-4 to TRBJ2-5; a possible D gene is TRBD2 (5 bases). Trimming cost V 8 bases and J 5 bases, with 15 bases left between them. This CDR3 contains 13 residues. CDR3 nucleotide sequence: TGTGCCAGCGGACCGGGGATGACGGAGACCCAGTACTTC. Translated: CASGPGMTETQYF.

This clonotype was recorded many times. CDR3 coding DNA: TGTGCCAGCACGACTTGGGGCCTCGCGGGAGATGAAGAGACCCAGTACTTC. Translating it yields CASTTWGLAGDEETQYF. The gene calls are TRBV7-9 and TRBJ2-5; 7 bases agree with TRBD2. Germline CDR1 SEHNR, CDR2 FQNEAQ (reference sequence). This CDR3 is built from 17 residues. V was pared by 7 bases and J by 3 bases, with 17 bases of the junction left unmatched.

This clonotype was seen ten or more times. The chain uses TRBV19 and TRBJ1-4; D gene uncertain. Germline V gives CDR1 LNHDA, CDR2 SQIVND (reference sequence). Between the trimmed V and J ends, which lost 9 bases and 8 bases, there was a span of 13 bases. The CDR3 loop spans 12 amino acids. CDR3 bases: TGTGCCAGCGGACCGCGTTACGAAAAACTGTTTTTT. This encodes CASGPRYEKLFF.

This clonotype was seen at least ten times. The chain is built from TRBV6-5 and TRBJ1-1; TRBD1 might be the D (6 bases). Trimming stripped 5 bases from V and 7 bases from J, with 14 bases between. Germline V gene lookup returns CDR1 MNHEY and CDR2 SVGAGI. The CDR3 sequence is 13 residues long. CDR3 bases: TGTGCCAGCAGTCTTGGACAGAATCGTGAAGCTTTCTTT. As protein: CASSLGQNREAFF.

This chain joins TRBV6-2 or TRBV6-3 and TRBJ2-6; maybe TRBD2 (5 bases). Trimming removed 2 bases at V and 0 bases at J, with 8 bases between. Germline V gives CDR1 MNHEY, CDR2 SVGEGT. This CDR3 region has 16 residues. The CDR3 protein is CASSYAGNSGANVLTF. CDR3 coding DNA: TGTGCCAGCAGTTACGCCGGGAACTCTGGGGCCAACGTCCTGACTTTC.